Each of the 26 T cell receptor beta chains below was sequenced from the same sample in a study of T cells in tuberculosis. Clones were read by immunoSEQ multiplex PCR, and TCRdb kept only the in-frame ones, dropping some. This table holds roughly 30,000 clones, just over 90% found once. Material: PBMCs. The receptors derive from a donor between 10 and 35 years old with latent tuberculosis or without tuberculosis infection.

J is TRBJ2-7 and V is TRBV5-1, with 12 bases fitting TRBD1. The CDR3 contains 14 residues. Germline CDR1 reads SGHRS; CDR2 reads YFSETQ. J was trimmed by 7 bases and V by 4 bases; bases with no gene match: 6. The CDR3 sequence is CASSRDRGQREQYF. For the CDR3, the DNA is TGCGCCAGCAGCAGGGACAGGGGGCAACGAGAGCAGTACTTC.

The J gene is TRBJ2-7, the V gene TRBV9, with TRBD1 identical over 9 bases. The CDR3 runs 15 residues. J was trimmed by 5 bases and V by 3 bases; bases with no gene match: 9. CDR1 and CDR2 from the germline V gene are SGDLS and YYNGEE. The DNA for the CDR3 is TGTGCCAGCAGCGCACCGGGACAGGGAGTCCACGAGCAGTACTTC. Translating gives CASSAPGQGVHEQYF.

In nucleotides, the CDR3 is TGCAGCGTTGTCCTCGGGGCTGAAGCTTTCTTT. It encodes CSVVLGAEAFF. The chain recombines TRBV29-1 with TRBJ1-1; D is unresolved. Germline V CDR1 and CDR2: SQVTM, ANQGSEA. V lost 4 bases and J lost 6, with 9 bases in between. This CDR3 spans 11 amino acids.

The DNA for the CDR3 is TGCAGCGCTACTACGTTCATGGGGGGGAACGAGCAGTACTTC. Translation: CSATTFMGGNEQYF. J is TRBJ2-7 and V is TRBV29-1, with 7 positions matching TRBD2. Germline lookup yields CDR1 SQVTM and CDR2 ANQGSEA. CDR3 size: 14 residues. Trimming cost V 7 bases and J 5 bases; bases outside gene matches: 14.

V gene TRBV28 combines with J gene TRBJ1-5; D unclear. The V and J ends lost 5 bases and 2 bases respectively, with 16 bases between them. The CDR3 covers 16 residues. The germline V gene encodes CDR1 MDHEN and CDR2 SYDVKM. Here the CDR3 DNA reads TGTGCCAGCAGTCCGCCGCCAATACGGGGCAATCAGCCCCAGCATTTT. Amino acid sequence: CASSPPPIRGNQPQHF.

This rearrangement joins TRBV30 to TRBJ2-5, with 9 positions matching TRBD2. CDR3 size: 13 residues. The V and J ends lost 5 bases and 4 bases, in that order; junction bases with no gene match: 5. Germline CDR1 is GTSNPN and CDR2 is SVGIG (reference sequence). CDR3 loop: CAWAGLARETQYF. The CDR3 DNA reads as TGTGCCTGGGCGGGACTAGCAAGAGAGACCCAGTACTTC.

V is TRBV10-3 and J is TRBJ1-5, with D perhaps TRBD1 (5 bases). V lost 10 bases, J lost 3 bases, and 25 bases lay in between. From germline, CDR1 is ENHRY and CDR2 SYGVKD. CDR3 length: 17 residues. CDR3 nucleotide sequence: TGTGCCACCTCGGGGGGGGGAGTAGTTAGAGACAATCAGCCCCAGCATTTT. It yields the protein CATSGGGVVRDNQPQHF.

The chain couples TRBV10-3 to TRBJ1-4; 8 nucleotides align to TRBD1. V lost 10 bases and J lost 8; bases outside the gene matches: 9. CDR3 length: 13 amino acids. Germline CDR1 ENHRY, CDR2 SYGVKD. In nucleotides, the CDR3 is TGTGCCACCGGGACAGGTTCGGGCGAAAAACTGTTTTTT. Residues: CATGTGSGEKLFF.

The genes are TRBV2 and TRBJ2-1, with 11 bases that match TRBD2. With 5 bases clipped from V and 5 bases from J, the junction kept 2 bases outside the gene matches. Germline loops: CDR1 SNHLY, CDR2 FYNNEI. This CDR3 comprises 14 residues. The CDR3 sequence is CASSFSGGDNEQFF. The CDR3, as DNA: TGTGCCAGCAGTTTTAGCGGGGGGGACAATGAGCAGTTCTTC.

The V and J genes are TRBV27 and TRBJ1-1, with 9 bases identical to TRBD1. The CDR3 has 18 residues. Germline V gene sequence: CDR1 MNHEY, CDR2 SMNVEV (reference sequence). V lost 2 bases to trimming and J lost 4 bases; unmatched junction nucleotides: 14. CDR3 region: CASSLKGQGLGWGTEAFF. Written as DNA, the CDR3 is TGTGCCAGCAGTTTAAAGGGACAGGGTTTGGGATGGGGCACTGAAGCTTTCTTT.

This CDR3 reads CASSFAGSYEQYF. DNA of the CDR3: TGCGCCAGCAGCTTTGCAGGCTCCTACGAGCAGTACTTC. This chain joins TRBV5-1 and TRBJ2-7; D not resolved. The CDR3 loop spans 13 amino acids. CDR1 and CDR2 from the germline V gene are SGHRS and YFSETQ. Trimming cost V 2 bases and J 0 bases, with 6 bases left between them.

CDR3 nucleotides: TGTGCCAGCAGTGACTCGACTAGCGGGGGGGCCGATACGCAGTATTTT. As protein: CASSDSTSGGADTQYF. This chain joins TRBV6-4 and TRBJ2-3; 14 bases line up with TRBD2. This CDR3 is built from 16 residues. The trim removed 0 bases at V and 6 bases at J, leaving 2 bases unmatched. Germline assignment: CDR1 MRHNA and CDR2 SNTAGT.

The V call is TRBV28, the J call TRBJ2-1; TRBD2 matches at 7 bases. The CDR3 totals 18 residues. Trimming took 5 bases from V and 4 from J; bases not matched to a gene: 17. The germline CDR1 and CDR2 sequences are MDHEN and SYDVKM. The CDR3: CASSQGLIKGLTYNEQFF. As DNA, the CDR3 is TGTGCCAGCAGTCAAGGTCTTATAAAGGGACTAACTTACAATGAGCAGTTCTTC.

The V call is TRBV7-9, the J call TRBJ2-4, with 8 bases aligning to TRBD1. The CDR3 runs 16 residues. From germline, CDR1 is SEHNR and CDR2 FQNEAQ (reference sequence). Germline trimming cut 3 bases from V and 4 bases from J; bases unmatched to any gene: 8. The CDR3 is CASSFPSGQGKNIQYF. CDR3 coding DNA: TGTGCCAGCAGCTTCCCCTCTGGACAGGGTAAAAACATTCAGTACTTC.

The chain links TRBV19 to TRBJ1-1, with 8 bases that match TRBD1. V was pared by 4 bases and J by 3 bases, with 16 bases of the junction left unmatched. Looked up from germline, CDR1 is LNHDA and CDR2 is SQIVND (reference sequence). The CDR3 is made up of 18 amino acids. The CDR3 sequence is CASSTRTGGGYRYTEAFF. Here the CDR3 DNA reads TGTGCCAGTAGTACCCGAACAGGGGGAGGGTATCGATACACTGAAGCTTTCTTT.

This clone was picked up a small number of times. This chain links TRBV5-1 with TRBJ2-7; 10 nucleotides line up with TRBD1. Trimming took 4 bases from V and 3 from J; bases not matched to a gene: 4. The CDR3 covers 14 residues. Germline CDR1 SGHRS, CDR2 YFSETQ. In DNA form, the CDR3 reads TGCGCCAGCAGCACGGGACAGGGGAACTACGAGCAGTACTTC. As protein: CASSTGQGNYEQYF.

The CDR3 here is CASSMRQGGNEKLFF. The DNA for the CDR3 is TGCGCCAGCAGCATGCGACAGGGGGGCAATGAAAAACTGTTTTTT. V and J are TRBV5-1 and TRBJ1-4; 9 positions match TRBD1. CDR3 length equals 15 residues. Germline assignment: CDR1 SGHRS and CDR2 YFSETQ. Trimming removed 4 bases from V and 5 bases from J; junction bases left unmatched: 6.

In its sample, this clone was seen once. This chain links TRBV6-1 with TRBJ2-1; tentatively, D is TRBD1 (6 bases). With 5 bases removed from V and 8 bases from J, the gap between germline ends came to 7 bases. CDR1 MNHNS and CDR2 SASEGT come from the germline V gene. This CDR3 is built from 11 residues. CDR3 sequence: CASSTGHEQFF. For the CDR3, the DNA is TGTGCCAGCAGTACAGGGCATGAGCAGTTCTTC.

The V call is TRBV15, the J call TRBJ2-5, with D unclear. V was clipped by 1 base and J by 5 bases, with 20 bases between them. CDR1 LNHNV and CDR2 YYDKDF come from the germline V gene (reference sequence). This CDR3 region has 17 residues. CDR3 sequence: CATSRGAGYDAEETQYF. CDR3 in DNA: TGTGCCACCAGCAGAGGTGCTGGCTACGACGCGGAGGAGACCCAGTACTTC. The full variable domain, in which reference TRBV15 and TRBJ2-5 provide the parts outside the CDR3, is DAMVIQNPRYQVTQFGKPVTLSCSQTLNHNVMYWYQQKSSQAPKLLFHYYDKDFNNEADTPDNFQSRRPNTSFCFLDIRSPGLGDTAMYLCATSRGAGYDAEETQYFGPGTRLLVL.

In its sample, this clone was seen once. The chain recombines TRBV5-1 with TRBJ2-6, with no clear D. Germline CDR1 SGHRS, CDR2 YFSETQ. Trimming took 3 bases from V and 0 from J, leaving 10 bases between them. The CDR3 length is 16 residues. This chain's CDR3 is CASSSSLGSGANVLTF. The CDR3 coding sequence is TGCGCCAGCAGCTCTTCCCTAGGCTCTGGGGCCAACGTCCTGACTTTC.

The V gene is TRBV5-6, the J gene TRBJ1-1; tentatively, D is TRBD1 (6 bases). The CDR3 is made up of 14 amino acids. Germline CDR1 is SGHDT and CDR2 is YYEEEE. The ends were cut back, 1 base at V and 9 bases at J, with 16 bases in the middle. CDR3 loop: CASSLRDIRLKAFF. The CDR3 DNA reads TGTGCCAGCAGCTTGCGGGACATTCGGCTGAAAGCTTTCTTT.

The chain is built from TRBV7-2 and TRBJ1-2, with unresolved D. The germline CDR1 and CDR2 sequences are SGHTA and FQGNSA. V lost 3 bases and J 5 bases, leaving 7 bases between the germline ends. This CDR3 comprises 12 residues. CDR3 in DNA: TGTGCCAGCAGCTTTCTAAGTTATGGCTACACCTTC. This translates into CASSFLSYGYTF.

This rearrangement joins TRBV28 to TRBJ1-1, with D possibly being TRBD1 (6 bases). V dropped 4 bases and J dropped 3 bases, with 15 bases sitting between them. Germline assignment: CDR1 MDHEN and CDR2 SYDVKM. The CDR3 totals 15 residues. DNA of the CDR3: TGTGCCAGCAGTTCACCGGCGGGGGCCCACACTGAAGCTTTCTTT. Its translation: CASSSPAGAHTEAFF.

The chain employs TRBV7-8 and TRBJ2-7, with 7 bases identical to TRBD2. This CDR3 spans 15 amino acids. From germline, CDR1 is SGHVS and CDR2 FQNEAQ. The junction had 7 bases not matched to a gene; V was cut back by 5 bases and J by 0 bases. CDR3 protein: CASSPLGRSSYEQYF. The CDR3 DNA reads as TGTGCCAGCAGCCCCCTCGGGAGGAGCTCCTACGAGCAGTACTTC.

The chain uses TRBV9 and TRBJ1-3; TRBD1 aligns across 8 bases. Germline CDR1 reads SGDLS; CDR2 reads YYNGEE. Trimming at V came to 2 bases and at J to 9 bases, leaving 13 bases not matched to a gene. The CDR3 length is 16 residues. As DNA, the CDR3 is TGTGCCAGCAGCGTCAGGACAGGGAATTCTGGAGGCACCATATATTTT. Amino acid sequence: CASSVRTGNSGGTIYF.

Only one count was recorded for this clone. V usage is TRBV14 and J usage is TRBJ1-6; D gene ambiguous. This CDR3 comprises 13 residues. The V gene lost 1 base and the J gene lost 6 bases, with 4 bases spanning the gap. Germline lookup yields CDR1 SGHDN and CDR2 FVKESK. This CDR3 reads CASSQARNSPLHF. CDR3 sequence (DNA): TGTGCCAGCAGCCAAGCGCGTAATTCACCCCTCCACTTT.